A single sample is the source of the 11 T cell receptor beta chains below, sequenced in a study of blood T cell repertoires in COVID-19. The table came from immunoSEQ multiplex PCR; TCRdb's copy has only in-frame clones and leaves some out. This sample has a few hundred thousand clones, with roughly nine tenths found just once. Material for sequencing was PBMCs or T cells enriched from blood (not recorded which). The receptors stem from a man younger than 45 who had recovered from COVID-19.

The CDR3 sequence is CASSPKLQIGGEKLFF. DNA of the CDR3: TGTGCCAGCAGCCCTAAATTGCAGATAGGGGGTGAAAAACTGTTTTTT. The V and J genes are TRBV7-9 and TRBJ1-4; TRBD1 might be the D (6 bases). Deletions cut 5 bases from V and 7 bases from J, with 20 bases between. This CDR3 is 16 amino acids long. Germline values: CDR1 SEHNR, CDR2 FQNEAQ (reference sequence).

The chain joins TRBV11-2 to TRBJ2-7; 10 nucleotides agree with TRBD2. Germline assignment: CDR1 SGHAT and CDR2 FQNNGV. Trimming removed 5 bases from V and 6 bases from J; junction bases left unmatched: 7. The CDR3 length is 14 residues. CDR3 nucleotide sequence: TGTGCCAGCAGCCTGACTAGCGGGCCGTCCGAGCAGTACTTC. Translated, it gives CASSLTSGPSEQYF.

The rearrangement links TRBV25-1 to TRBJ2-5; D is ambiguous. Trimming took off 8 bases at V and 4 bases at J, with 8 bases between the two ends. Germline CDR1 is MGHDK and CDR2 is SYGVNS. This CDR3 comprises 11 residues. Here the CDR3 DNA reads TGTGCCAGCTTGGAGCGAGAGACCCAGTACTTC. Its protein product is CASLERETQYF.

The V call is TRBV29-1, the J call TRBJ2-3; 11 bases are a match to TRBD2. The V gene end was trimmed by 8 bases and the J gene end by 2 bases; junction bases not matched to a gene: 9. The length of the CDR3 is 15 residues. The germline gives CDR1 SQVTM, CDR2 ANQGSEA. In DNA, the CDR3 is TGCAGCACGGGACTAGCGGCGAGCGTCACAGATACGCAGTATTTT. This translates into CSTGLAASVTDTQYF.

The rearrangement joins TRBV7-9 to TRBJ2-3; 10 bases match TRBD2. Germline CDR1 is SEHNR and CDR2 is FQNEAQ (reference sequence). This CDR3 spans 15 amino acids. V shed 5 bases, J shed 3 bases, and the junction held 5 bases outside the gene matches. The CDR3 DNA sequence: TGTGCCAGCAGCGTACCTAGCGGGAGTACAGATACGCAGTATTTT. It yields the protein CASSVPSGSTDTQYF.

The CDR3, as DNA: TGTGCCAGCAGCCGGGGGGGTGGGAACACTGAAGCTTTCTTT. Protein sequence: CASSRGGGNTEAFF. The V and J genes are TRBV6-5 and TRBJ1-1; weak D call: TRBD1 (5 bases). Deletions cut 6 bases from V and 1 base from J, with 12 bases between. CDR1 and CDR2 from the germline V gene are MNHEY and SVGAGI. The CDR3 runs 14 residues.

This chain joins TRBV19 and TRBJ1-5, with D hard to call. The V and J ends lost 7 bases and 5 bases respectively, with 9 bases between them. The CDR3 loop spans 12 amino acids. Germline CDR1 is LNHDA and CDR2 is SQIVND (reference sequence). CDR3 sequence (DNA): TGTGCCAGTACCAGGAGGGATCAGCCCCAGCATTTT. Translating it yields CASTRRDQPQHF.

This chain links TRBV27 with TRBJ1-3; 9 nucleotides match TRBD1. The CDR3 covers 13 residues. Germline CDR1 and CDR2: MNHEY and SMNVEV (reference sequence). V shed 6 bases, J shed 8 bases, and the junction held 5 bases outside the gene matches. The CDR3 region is CASSPDRGYTIYF. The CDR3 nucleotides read TGTGCCAGCAGCCCGGACAGGGGATACACCATATATTTT.

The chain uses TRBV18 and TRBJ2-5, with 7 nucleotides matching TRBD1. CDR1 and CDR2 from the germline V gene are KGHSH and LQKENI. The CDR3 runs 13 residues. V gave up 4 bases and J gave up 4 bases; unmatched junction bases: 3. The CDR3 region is CASSRPGGETQYF. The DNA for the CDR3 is TGTGCCAGCTCACGGCCAGGGGGAGAGACCCAGTACTTC.

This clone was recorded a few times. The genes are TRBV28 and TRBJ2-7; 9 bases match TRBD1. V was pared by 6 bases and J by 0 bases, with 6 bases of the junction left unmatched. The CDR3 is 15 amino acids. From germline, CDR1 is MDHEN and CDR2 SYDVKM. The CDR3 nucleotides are TGTGCCAGCAGCTATCGACAGGGGGTCTCCTACGAGCAGTACTTC. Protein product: CASSYRQGVSYEQYF.

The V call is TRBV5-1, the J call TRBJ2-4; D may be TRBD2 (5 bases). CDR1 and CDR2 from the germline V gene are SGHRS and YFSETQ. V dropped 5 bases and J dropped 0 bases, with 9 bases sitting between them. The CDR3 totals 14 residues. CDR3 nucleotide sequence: TGCGCCAGCAGAGACGGGATAGCCAAAAACATTCAGTACTTC. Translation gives CASRDGIAKNIQYF.